The 5 T cell receptor beta chains below all came from one sample that was sequenced in a study of T cell changes during pregnancy in multiple sclerosis. The assay was immunoSEQ multiplex PCR, and TCRdb's table has in-frame clones only and misses some. Among approximately 71,000 clones listed, around nine tenths were seen once. Sample: peripheral blood, taken in the third trimester of pregnancy. These receptors all come from a female donor with multiple sclerosis, enrolled in a pregnancy study.

The V gene is TRBV21-1, the J gene TRBJ1-5; whether TRBD1, the table's D call, matches the DNA was not checked. TRBV21-1 constitutes a pseudogene. This CDR3 has 21 amino acids. Written as DNA, the CDR3 is TGTGCCAGCAAGGGTCCCCCTAATAGATCCGGCGGGACAGGGGAGGATCAGCCCCAGCATTTT. Translation: CASKGPPNRSGGTGEDQPQHF.

DNA of the CDR3: TGTGCCAGCCAGAACCTAGCGGGCTTCAGCACAGATACGCAGTATTTT. Translated: CASQNLAGFSTDTQYF. The chain recombines TRBV27 with TRBJ2-3; 8 nucleotides match TRBD2. Germline V gives CDR1 MNHEY, CDR2 SMNVEV (reference sequence). J was trimmed by 0 bases and V by 8 bases; bases with no gene match: 10. The CDR3 extends over 16 amino acids.

V and J are TRBV28 and TRBJ1-5, with D perhaps matching TRBD1 (6 bases). The CDR3 runs 14 residues. Germline CDR1 is MDHEN and CDR2 is SYDVKM. V was pared by 7 bases and J by 7 bases, with 17 bases between. CDR3 nucleotides: TGTGCCAGCACTCAAGGGGGGGGAACCCAGCCCCAGCATTTT. It codes for CASTQGGGTQPQHF.

The chain links TRBV5-6 to TRBJ1-4; no clear D gene. V was pared by 0 bases and J by 7 bases, with 13 bases between. This CDR3 has 15 residues. Germline V lookup: CDR1 SGHDT, CDR2 YYEEEE. DNA for the CDR3: TGTGCCAGCAGCTTGGGGCGGAAGGAAGTTGAAAAACTGTTTTTT. This encodes CASSLGRKEVEKLFF.

The CDR3 spells CASSLRGQGSDTQYF. In nucleotides, the CDR3 is TGTGCCAGCAGCTTAAGGGGGCAGGGTTCAGATACGCAGTATTTT. The genes are TRBV7-9 and TRBJ2-3; 7 bases line up with TRBD1. V lost 2 bases to trimming and J lost 4 bases; unmatched junction nucleotides: 6. The CDR3 extends over 15 amino acids. CDR1 SEHNR and CDR2 FQNEAQ come from the germline V gene (reference sequence).